This T cell receptor beta chain was retrieved from a study of blood T cell repertoires in COVID-19. Sequencing was performed with immunoSEQ multiplex PCR; in TCRdb, only in-frame clones are kept and a portion is missing. This table has over 120,000 clones, almost 80% appearing once. This clone has more than one count but fewer than ten. Trimming pared 5 bases from V and 4 bases from J, leaving 14 bases between. Germline CDR1 reads MNHEY; CDR2 reads SVGEGT. The CDR3 extends over 14 amino acids. Sample: PBMCs or T cells enriched from blood (not recorded which). The receptor comes from a woman between 50 and 59 years old who had recovered from COVID-19. This chain joins TRBV6-2 or TRBV6-3 and TRBJ1-1; TRBD1 might be the D (5 bases). CDR3 residues: CASSELGGSTEAFF. The CDR3 nucleotides read TGTGCCAGCAGTGAGCTGGGGGGGTCCACTGAAGCTTTCTTT.